This T cell receptor (beta chain) was identified during a study of blood T cell repertoires in COVID-19. CDR1 and CDR2 from the germline V gene are SGHNT and YYREEE (reference sequence). The J segment lost 3 bases and the V segment lost 1 base, leaving 7 bases of the junction unmatched. This CDR3 contains 16 residues. Sequencing was performed with immunoSEQ multiplex PCR; in TCRdb, only in-frame clones are kept and a portion is missing. Among around 200,000 clones, 70% to 90% were seen once, and the ten largest hold 1.2%. Source material: PBMCs or T cells enriched from blood (not recorded which). This clonotype originated in a man in his thirties or forties who had recovered from COVID-19. This chain joins TRBV5-4 and TRBJ2-7; 10 bases map to TRBD2. CDR3 sequence reads: CASSLPPSGSSYEQYF. Here the CDR3 DNA reads TGTGCCAGCAGCTTGCCGCCTAGCGGGAGTAGCTACGAGCAGTACTTC.